This entry describes one T cell receptor (beta chain). The data are from a study of blood T cell repertoires in COVID-19. Study in general: Sites across the United States, Italy and Spain contributed samples from acute and convalescent COVID-19.

Study processing details: Amplifying reference gene primers gave estimates of nucleated cell counts. Profiled with immunoSEQ multiplex PCR; TCRdb holds only in-frame clones, not every one. That table supplies the V and J calls and clone size; D and trimming were determined from the DNA. Among around 180,000 clones listed, approximately 90% were seen once. CDR3 length: 15 amino acids. Germline V lookup: CDR1 LGHNA, CDR2 YSLEER. With 0 bases removed from V and 7 bases from J, the gap between germline ends came to 10 bases. The TCR sequence derives from a human donor in a cohort sampled during active COVID-19. J is TRBJ1-6 and V is TRBV4-3; D not certain. Sequenced material: peripheral blood. CDR3 region: CASSQDREKNSPLHF. The DNA for the CDR3 is TGCGCCAGCAGCCAAGACCGGGAGAAAAATTCACCCCTCCACTTT.